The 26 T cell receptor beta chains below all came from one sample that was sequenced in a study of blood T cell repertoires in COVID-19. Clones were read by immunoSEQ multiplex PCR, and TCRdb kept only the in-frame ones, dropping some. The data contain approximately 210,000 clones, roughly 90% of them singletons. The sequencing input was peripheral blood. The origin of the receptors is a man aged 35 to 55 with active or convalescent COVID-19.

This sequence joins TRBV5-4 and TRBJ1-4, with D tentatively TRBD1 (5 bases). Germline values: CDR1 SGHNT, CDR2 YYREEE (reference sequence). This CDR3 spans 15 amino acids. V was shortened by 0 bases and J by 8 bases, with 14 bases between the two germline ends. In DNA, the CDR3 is TGTGCCAGCAGCTTGGGGCGGGGGGATCGGGAAAAACTGTTTTTT. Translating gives CASSLGRGDREKLFF.

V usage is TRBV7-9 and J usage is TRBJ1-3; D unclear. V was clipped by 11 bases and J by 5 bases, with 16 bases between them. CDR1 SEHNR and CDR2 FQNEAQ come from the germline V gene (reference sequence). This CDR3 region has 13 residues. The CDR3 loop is CAGRARQRNTIYF. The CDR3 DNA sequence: TGTGCCGGGCGGGCCCGCCAGAGAAACACCATATATTTT. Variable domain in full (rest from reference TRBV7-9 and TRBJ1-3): DTGVSQNPRHKITKRGQNVTFRCDPISEHNRLYWYRQTLGQGPEFLTYFQNEAQLEKSRLLSDRFSAERPKGSFSTLEIQRTEQGDSAMYLCAGRARQRNTIYFGEGSWLTVV.

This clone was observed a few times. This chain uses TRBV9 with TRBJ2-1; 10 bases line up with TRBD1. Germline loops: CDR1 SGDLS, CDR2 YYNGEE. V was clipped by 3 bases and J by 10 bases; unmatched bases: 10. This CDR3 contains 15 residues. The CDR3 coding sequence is TGTGCCAGCAGCGCGGTGACAGGGGGCGCAGGGGAGCAGTTCTTC. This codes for CASSAVTGGAGEQFF. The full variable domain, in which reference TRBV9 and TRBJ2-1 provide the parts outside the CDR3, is DSGVTQTPKHLITATGQRVTLRCSPRSGDLSVYWYQQSLDQGLQFLIQYYNGEERAKGNILERFSAQQFPDLHSELNLSSLELGDSALYFCASSAVTGGAGEQFFGPGTRLTVL.

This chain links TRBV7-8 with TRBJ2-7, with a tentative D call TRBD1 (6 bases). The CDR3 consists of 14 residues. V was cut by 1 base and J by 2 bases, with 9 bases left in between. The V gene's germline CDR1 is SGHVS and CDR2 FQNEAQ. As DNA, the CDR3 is TGTGCCAGCAGCTTAGGGGCAGGGGCCTACGAGCAGTACTTC. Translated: CASSLGAGAYEQYF.

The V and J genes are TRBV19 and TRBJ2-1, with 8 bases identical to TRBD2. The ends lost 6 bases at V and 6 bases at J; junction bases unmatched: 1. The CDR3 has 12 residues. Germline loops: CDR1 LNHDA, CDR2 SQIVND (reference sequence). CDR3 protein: CASSGGVNEQFF. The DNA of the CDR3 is TGTGCCAGTAGCGGGGGGGTCAATGAGCAGTTCTTC.

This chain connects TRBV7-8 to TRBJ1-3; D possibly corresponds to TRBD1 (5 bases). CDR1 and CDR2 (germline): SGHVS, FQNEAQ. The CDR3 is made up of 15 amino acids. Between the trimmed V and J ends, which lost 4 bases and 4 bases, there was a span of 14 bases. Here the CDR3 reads CASSWGVGSGNTIYF. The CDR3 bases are TGTGCCAGCAGCTGGGGGGTCGGGTCCGGAAACACCATATATTTT. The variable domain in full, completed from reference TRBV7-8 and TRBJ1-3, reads GAGVSQSPRYKVAKRGQDVALRCDPISGHVSLFWYQQALGQGPEFLTYFQNEAQLDKSGLPSDRFFAERPEGSVSTLKIQRTQQEDSAVYLCASSWGVGSGNTIYFGEGSWLTVV.

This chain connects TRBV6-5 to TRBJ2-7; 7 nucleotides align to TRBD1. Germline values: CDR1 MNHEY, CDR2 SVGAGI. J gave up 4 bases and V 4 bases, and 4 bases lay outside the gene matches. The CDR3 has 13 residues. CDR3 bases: TGTGCCAGCAGTTTGGGACAGCTTTACGAGCAGTACTTC. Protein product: CASSLGQLYEQYF.

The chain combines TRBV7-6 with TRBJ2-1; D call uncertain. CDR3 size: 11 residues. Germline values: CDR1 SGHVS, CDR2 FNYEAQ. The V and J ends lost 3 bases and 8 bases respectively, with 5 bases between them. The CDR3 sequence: CASSLVDEQFF. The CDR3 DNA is TGTGCCAGCAGCTTGGTAGATGAGCAGTTCTTC.

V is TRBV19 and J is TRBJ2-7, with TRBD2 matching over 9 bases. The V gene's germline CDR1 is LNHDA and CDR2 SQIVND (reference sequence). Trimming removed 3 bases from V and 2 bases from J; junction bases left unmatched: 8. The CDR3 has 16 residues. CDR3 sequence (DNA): TGTGCCAGTAGTATCGGCATAGCGGGGGCCCCCTACGAGCAGTACTTC. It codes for CASSIGIAGAPYEQYF.

The chain's CDR3 is CASKLAGFSGANVLTF. CDR3 in DNA: TGTGCCAGCAAACTAGCGGGTTTCTCTGGGGCCAACGTCCTGACTTTC. The genes are TRBV27 and TRBJ2-6; 9 bases align to TRBD2. Losses at the gene ends were 7 bases for V and 0 bases for J; bases not matched to a gene: 4. Germline values: CDR1 MNHEY, CDR2 SMNVEV (reference sequence). CDR3 size: 16 residues.

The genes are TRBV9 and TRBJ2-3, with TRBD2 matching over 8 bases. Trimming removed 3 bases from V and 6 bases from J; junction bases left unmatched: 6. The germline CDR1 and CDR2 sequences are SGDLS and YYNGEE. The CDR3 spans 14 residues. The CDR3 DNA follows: TGTGCCAGCAGCGCGATAAGACTAGCGGATACGCAGTATTTT. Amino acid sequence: CASSAIRLADTQYF.

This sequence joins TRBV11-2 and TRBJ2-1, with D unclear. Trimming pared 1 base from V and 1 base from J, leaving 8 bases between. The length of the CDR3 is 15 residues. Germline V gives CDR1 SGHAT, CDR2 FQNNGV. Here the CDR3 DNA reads TGTGCCAGCAGCTTAGGGCGGCCTTCCTACAATGAGCAGTTCTTC. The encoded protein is CASSLGRPSYNEQFF.

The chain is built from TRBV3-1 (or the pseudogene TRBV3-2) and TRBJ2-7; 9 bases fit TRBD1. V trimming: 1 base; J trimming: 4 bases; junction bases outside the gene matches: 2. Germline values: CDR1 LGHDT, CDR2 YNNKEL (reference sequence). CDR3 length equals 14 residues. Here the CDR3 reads CASSQGTGEYEQYF. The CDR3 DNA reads TGTGCCAGCAGCCAAGGGACAGGGGAGTACGAGCAGTACTTC.

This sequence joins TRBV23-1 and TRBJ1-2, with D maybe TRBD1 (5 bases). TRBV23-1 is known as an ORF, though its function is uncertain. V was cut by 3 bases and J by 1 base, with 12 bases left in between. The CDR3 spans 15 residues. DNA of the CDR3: TGCGCCAGCAGTCACCCGGGACTCCGTAACTATGGCTACACCTTC. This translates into CASSHPGLRNYGYTF.

The chain's CDR3 is CASSVQGGGYTF. In nucleotides, the CDR3 is TGTGCCAGCAGCGTACAGGGAGGTGGCTACACCTTC. V usage is TRBV9 and J usage is TRBJ1-2, with D perhaps TRBD1 (5 bases). In germline, CDR1 is SGDLS, CDR2 YYNGEE. This CDR3 has 12 residues. V gave up 1 base and J gave up 7 bases, with 8 bases separating them.

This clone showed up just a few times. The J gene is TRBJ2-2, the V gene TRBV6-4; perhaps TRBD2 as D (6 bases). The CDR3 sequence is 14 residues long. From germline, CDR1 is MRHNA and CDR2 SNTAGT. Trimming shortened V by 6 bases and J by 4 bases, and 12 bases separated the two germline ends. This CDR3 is CASRAGMVTGELFF. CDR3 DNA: TGTGCCAGCAGGGCGGGGATGGTCACCGGGGAGCTGTTTTTT.

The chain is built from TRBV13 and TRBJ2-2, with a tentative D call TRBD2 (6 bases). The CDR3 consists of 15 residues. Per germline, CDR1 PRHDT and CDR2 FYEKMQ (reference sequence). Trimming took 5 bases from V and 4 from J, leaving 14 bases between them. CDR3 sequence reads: CASSPRDSFTGELFF. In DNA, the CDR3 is TGTGCCAGCAGCCCCCGGGACTCCTTCACCGGGGAGCTGTTTTTT.

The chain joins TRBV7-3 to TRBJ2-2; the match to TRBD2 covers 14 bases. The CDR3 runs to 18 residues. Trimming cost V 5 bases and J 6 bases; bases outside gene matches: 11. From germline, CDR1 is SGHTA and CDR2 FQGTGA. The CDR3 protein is CASSVLPGLAGDAGELFF. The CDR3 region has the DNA TGTGCCAGCAGCGTCCTCCCGGGACTAGCGGGAGATGCCGGGGAGCTGTTTTTT.

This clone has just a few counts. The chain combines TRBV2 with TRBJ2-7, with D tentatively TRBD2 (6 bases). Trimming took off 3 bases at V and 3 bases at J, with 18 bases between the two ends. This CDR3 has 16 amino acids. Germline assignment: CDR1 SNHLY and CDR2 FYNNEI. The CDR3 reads CASSEAPGTFNYEQYF. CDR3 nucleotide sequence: TGTGCCAGCAGTGAGGCCCCGGGGACTTTCAACTACGAGCAGTACTTC.

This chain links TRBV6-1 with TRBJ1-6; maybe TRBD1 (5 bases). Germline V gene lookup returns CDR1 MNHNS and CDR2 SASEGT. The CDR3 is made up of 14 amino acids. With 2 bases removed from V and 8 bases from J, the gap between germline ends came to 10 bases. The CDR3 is CASSEYRWDSPLHF. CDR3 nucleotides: TGTGCCAGCAGTGAATACAGGTGGGATTCACCCCTCCACTTT.

This chain's CDR3 is CASTRAGGYNEQFF. The CDR3 DNA sequence: TGTGCCAGCACCCGAGCGGGGGGCTACAATGAGCAGTTCTTC. V and J are TRBV6-5 and TRBJ2-1, with 9 bases identical to TRBD2. Unmatched junction bases numbered 4, after V lost 7 bases and J lost 3 bases. Germline lookup yields CDR1 MNHEY and CDR2 SVGAGI. CDR3 length equals 14 residues.

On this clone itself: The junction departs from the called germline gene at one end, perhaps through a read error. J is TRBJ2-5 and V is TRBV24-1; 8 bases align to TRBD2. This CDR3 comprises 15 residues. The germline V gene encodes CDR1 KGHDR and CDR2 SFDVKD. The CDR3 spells CATSDSSGHQGTQYF. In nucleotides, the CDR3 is TGTGCCACCAGTGACTCTAGCGGGCACCAAGGGACCCAGTACTTC.

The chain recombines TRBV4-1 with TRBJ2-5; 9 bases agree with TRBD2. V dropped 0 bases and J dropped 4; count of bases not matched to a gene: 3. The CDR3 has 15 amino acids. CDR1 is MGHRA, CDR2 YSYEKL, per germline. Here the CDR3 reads CASSQDRAGGETQYF. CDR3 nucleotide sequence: TGCGCCAGCAGCCAAGATCGAGCGGGAGGAGAGACCCAGTACTTC.

The CDR3 loop reads CASSPGTGFWKLFF. As DNA, the CDR3 is TGTGCCAGCAGTCCTGGGACAGGGTTTTGGAAACTGTTTTTT. The V gene is TRBV28, the J gene TRBJ1-4; 9 nucleotides match TRBD1. After removal of 5 bases from V and 11 bases from J, the junction contained 9 bases not matched to a gene. This CDR3 has 14 residues. Germline assignment: CDR1 MDHEN and CDR2 SYDVKM.

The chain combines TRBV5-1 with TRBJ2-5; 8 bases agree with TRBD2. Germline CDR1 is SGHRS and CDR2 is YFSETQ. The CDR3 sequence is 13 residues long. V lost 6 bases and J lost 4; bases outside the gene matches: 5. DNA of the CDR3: TGCGCCAGCAACCCGGGGGGGCGAGAGACCCAGTACTTC. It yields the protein CASNPGGRETQYF.

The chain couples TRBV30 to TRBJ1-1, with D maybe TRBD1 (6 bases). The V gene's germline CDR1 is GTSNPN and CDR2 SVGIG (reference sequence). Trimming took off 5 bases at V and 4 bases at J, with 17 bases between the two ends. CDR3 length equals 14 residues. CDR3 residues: CAWSRGGGGTEAFF. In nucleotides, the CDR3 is TGTGCCTGGTCCCGGGGAGGGGGAGGCACTGAAGCTTTCTTT.